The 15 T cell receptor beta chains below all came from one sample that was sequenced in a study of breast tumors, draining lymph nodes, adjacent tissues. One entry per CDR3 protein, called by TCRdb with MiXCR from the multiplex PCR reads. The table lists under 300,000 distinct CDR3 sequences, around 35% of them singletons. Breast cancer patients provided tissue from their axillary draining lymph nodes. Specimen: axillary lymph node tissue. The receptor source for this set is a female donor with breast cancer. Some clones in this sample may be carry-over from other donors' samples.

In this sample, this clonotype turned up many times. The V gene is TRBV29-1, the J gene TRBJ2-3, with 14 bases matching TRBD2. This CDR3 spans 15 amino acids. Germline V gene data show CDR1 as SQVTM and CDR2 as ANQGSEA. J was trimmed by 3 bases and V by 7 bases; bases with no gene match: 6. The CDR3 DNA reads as TGCAGCGCCCCAGGGACTAGCGGGAGAACAGATACGCAGTATTTT. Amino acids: CSAPGTSGRTDTQYF.

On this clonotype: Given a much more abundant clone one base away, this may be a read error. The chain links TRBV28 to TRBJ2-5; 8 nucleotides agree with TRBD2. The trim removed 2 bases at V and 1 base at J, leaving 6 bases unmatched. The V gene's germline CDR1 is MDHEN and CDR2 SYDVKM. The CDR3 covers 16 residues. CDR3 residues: CASSLGGLAGQETQYF. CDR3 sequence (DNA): TGTGCCAGCAGTTTAGGGGGGCTAGCGGGCCAAGAGACCCAGTACTTC.

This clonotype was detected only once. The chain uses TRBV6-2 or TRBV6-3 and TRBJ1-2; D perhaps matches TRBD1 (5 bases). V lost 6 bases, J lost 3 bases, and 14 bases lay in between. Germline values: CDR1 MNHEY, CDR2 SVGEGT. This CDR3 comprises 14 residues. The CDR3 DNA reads TGTGCCAGCAGACGGGGGAATCTTGACTATGGCTACACCTTC. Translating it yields CASRRGNLDYGYTF.

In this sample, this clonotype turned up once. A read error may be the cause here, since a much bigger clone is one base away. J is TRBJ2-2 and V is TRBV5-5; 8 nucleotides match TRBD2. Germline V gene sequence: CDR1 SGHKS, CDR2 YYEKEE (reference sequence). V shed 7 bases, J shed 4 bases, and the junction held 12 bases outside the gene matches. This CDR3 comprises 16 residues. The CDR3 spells CASEMGAGASTGELFF. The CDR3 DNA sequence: TGTGCCAGCGAGATGGGAGCGGGAGCGAGCACCGGGGAGCTGTTTTTT.

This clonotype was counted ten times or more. CDR3 amino acids: CATSDLWQAGNEQYF. The CDR3 nucleotides are TGTGCCACCAGTGATTTGTGGCAGGCCGGGAACGAGCAGTACTTC. The V gene is TRBV24-1, the J gene TRBJ2-7; weak D call: TRBD2 (5 bases). The germline V gene has CDR1 KGHDR and CDR2 SFDVKD. The CDR3 sequence is 15 residues long. The V and J ends lost 0 bases and 5 bases respectively, with 13 bases between them.

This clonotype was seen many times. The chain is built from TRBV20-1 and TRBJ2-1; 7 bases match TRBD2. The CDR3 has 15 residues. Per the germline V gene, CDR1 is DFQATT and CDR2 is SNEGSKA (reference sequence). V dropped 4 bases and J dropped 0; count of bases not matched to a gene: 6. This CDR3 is CSANQLASSYNEQFF. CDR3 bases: TGCAGTGCTAATCAACTAGCGAGCTCCTACAATGAGCAGTTCTTC.

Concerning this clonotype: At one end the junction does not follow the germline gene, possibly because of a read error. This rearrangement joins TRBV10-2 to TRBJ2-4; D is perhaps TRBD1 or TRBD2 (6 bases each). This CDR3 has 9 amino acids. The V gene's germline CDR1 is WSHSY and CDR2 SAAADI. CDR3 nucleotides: TGCGCCGCGCGGAGGGGGTACCTTTTC. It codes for CAARRGYLF.

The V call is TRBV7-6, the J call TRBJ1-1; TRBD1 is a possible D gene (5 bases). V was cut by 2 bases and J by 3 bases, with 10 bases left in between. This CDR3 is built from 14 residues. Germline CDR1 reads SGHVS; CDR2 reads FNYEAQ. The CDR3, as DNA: TGTGCCAGCAGCTTAAAAGGGGCTCACACTGAAGCTTTCTTT. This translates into CASSLKGAHTEAFF.

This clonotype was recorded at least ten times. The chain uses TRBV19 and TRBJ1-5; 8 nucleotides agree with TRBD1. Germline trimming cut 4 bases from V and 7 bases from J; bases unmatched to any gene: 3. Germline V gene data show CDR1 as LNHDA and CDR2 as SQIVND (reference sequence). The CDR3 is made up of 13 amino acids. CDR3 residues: CASSRDRIQPQHF. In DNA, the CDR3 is TGTGCCAGTAGTAGGGACAGGATACAGCCCCAGCATTTT.

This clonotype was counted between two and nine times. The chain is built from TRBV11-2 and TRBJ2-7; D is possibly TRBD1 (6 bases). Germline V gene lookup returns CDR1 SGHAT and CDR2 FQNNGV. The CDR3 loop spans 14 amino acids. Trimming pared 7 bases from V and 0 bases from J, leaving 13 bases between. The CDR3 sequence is CASTPDRVSYEQYF. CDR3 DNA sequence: TGTGCCAGCACCCCGGACAGAGTCTCCTACGAGCAGTACTTC.

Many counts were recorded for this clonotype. The CDR3 DNA follows: TGTGCCAGCAGCTTAGATCGTGGGAGCTACGAGCAGTACTTC. It specifies CASSLDRGSYEQYF. This sequence joins TRBV11-2 and TRBJ2-7, with D perhaps TRBD2 (5 bases). CDR3 length: 14 residues. V was shortened by 0 bases and J by 3 bases, with 9 bases between the two germline ends. From germline, CDR1 is SGHAT and CDR2 FQNNGV.

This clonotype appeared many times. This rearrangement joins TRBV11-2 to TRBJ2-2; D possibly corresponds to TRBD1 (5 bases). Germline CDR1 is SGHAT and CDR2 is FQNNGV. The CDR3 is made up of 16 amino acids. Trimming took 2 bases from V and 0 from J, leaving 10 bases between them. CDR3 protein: CASSLRARANTGELFF. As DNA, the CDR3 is TGTGCCAGCAGCTTAAGAGCCAGGGCGAACACCGGGGAGCTGTTTTTT. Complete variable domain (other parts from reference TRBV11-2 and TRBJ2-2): EAGVAQSPRYKIIEKRQSVAFWCNPISGHATLYWYQQILGQGPKLLIQFQNNGVVDDSQLPKDRFSAERLKGVDSTLKIQPAKLEDSAVYLCASSLRARANTGELFFGEGSRLTVL.

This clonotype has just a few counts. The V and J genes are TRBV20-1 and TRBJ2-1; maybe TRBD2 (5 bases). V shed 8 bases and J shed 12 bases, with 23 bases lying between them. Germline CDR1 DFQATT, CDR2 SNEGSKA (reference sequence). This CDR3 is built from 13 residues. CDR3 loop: CSSSPGMIDAQFF. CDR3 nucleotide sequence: TGCAGTTCCAGCCCCGGGATGATCGATGCGCAGTTCTTC.

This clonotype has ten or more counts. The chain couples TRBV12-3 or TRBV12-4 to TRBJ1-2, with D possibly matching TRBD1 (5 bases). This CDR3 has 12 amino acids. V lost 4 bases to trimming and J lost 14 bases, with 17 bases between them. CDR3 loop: CASSSRGGGLTF. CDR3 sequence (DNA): TGTGCCAGCAGTTCCCGGGGCGGCGGGTTGACCTTC.

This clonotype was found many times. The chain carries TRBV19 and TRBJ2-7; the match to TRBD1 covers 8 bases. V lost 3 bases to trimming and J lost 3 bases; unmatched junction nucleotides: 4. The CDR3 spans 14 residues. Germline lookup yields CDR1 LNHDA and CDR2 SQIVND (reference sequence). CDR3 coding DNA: TGTGCCAGTAGTATTGGACAGGGTGACTACGAGCAGTACTTC. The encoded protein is CASSIGQGDYEQYF.